The following is a TCR beta chain sequence with its context. PCR involved 60 Vbeta and 13 Jbeta primers. Sequencing used immunoSEQ multiplex PCR; TCRdb keeps in-frame clones, though not all of them. The sample consists of approximately 170,000 clones, approximately 81% of them appearing once. Trimming stripped 1 base from V and 11 bases from J, with 14 bases between. This CDR3 is built from 13 residues. Germline loops: CDR1 SNHLY, CDR2 FYNNEI. These data come from a study of cytomegalovirus exposure and HLA in healthy donors. The sample taken for sequencing was PBMCs. This TCR derives from a man aged 25-45 years in good health and CMV-seropositive. The chain is built from TRBV2 and TRBJ1-1; D is undetermined. The CDR3: CASSEVWGREAFF. CDR3 nucleotides: TGTGCCAGCAGTGAAGTCTGGGGAAGGGAGGCTTTCTTT.